This T cell receptor delta chain was profiled in a study of gamma-delta T cells after stem cell transplantation. TCRdb called clones anew from the RT-PCR reads with CATT. This sample carries roughly 1,300 delta-chain clones, about a tenth of them seen once, and the ten largest clones take 64%. Concerning this clone itself: TCRdb shows a much larger clone's protein in place of this DNA's translation, and the two differ at residue 4, likely through a read error; the protein shown is translated from the DNA.

The CDR3 has 21 amino acids. Germline CDR1 reads GEAIGNYY; CDR2 reads EKD. The clonotype comes from a human donor. It is not recorded whose cells these are; they may come from a transplant donor. The chain recombines TRDV2 with TRDJ1, with 9 positions matching TRDD3. The sample consisted of gamma-delta T cells. In DNA, the CDR3 is TGTGCCTGTGGCACCGTTGAGTCCAACCGGCGTACTGGGGGACTCACCGATAAACTCATCTTT. Residues: CACGTVESNRRTGGLTDKLIF.